The entry below gives a single TCR beta chain sequence along with its context. Per the study methods: Researchers report that nucleated cell counts were estimated from reference gene primer amplification. Repertoires were generated with immunoSEQ multiplex PCR, while TCRdb's copy carries only in-frame clones and drops some. The DNA gave D and trimming, while V, J and clone size come from that table. The sample has roughly 350,000 clones, about 92% seen once. Recruits, aged roughly 18 to 90 years, lived in under 25 US areas. In Cohort 3, a recovered donor had either two negative PCRs, clearance, or symptom resolution. The source of the sample is a study of blood T cell repertoires in COVID-19. The V gene lost 5 bases and the J gene lost 4 bases, with 15 bases spanning the gap. Germline CDR1 reads SGHAT; CDR2 reads FQNNGV. This CDR3 is built from 15 residues.

The sequencing sample was made of PBMCs or T cells enriched from blood (not recorded which). The J gene is TRBJ2-1, the V gene TRBV11-2, with a weak D call TRBD2 (6 bases). The origin of this receptor is a young woman who had recovered from COVID-19. CDR3 sequence: CASSLPGVRYNEQFF. The CDR3 nucleotides are TGTGCCAGCAGCCTTCCGGGGGTGCGGTACAATGAGCAGTTCTTC.